The clone carrying this T cell receptor (beta chain) was found a few times. Its antigen is undetermined. Donors were healthy Caucasian individuals from Russia aged about 6 to 90. Alongside a J-beta primer mix, a sample-barcoded 5' primer served in a second PCR lasting about 7 to 12 cycles. TCRdb used MiXCR to reprocess the 5' RACE reads, holding one entry per CDR3 protein. This sample has 590,000 or so distinct CDR3 sequences, with about 30% found just once. This record belongs to a study of blood T cells in healthy people across ages. For the study at large: Template switching recovered approximately one barcoded beta molecule for every two T cells. Findings and caveats of the study: While age rose, TCR beta diversity per million T cells dropped in a roughly linear way.

V was cut by 7 bases and J by 4 bases, with 13 bases left in between. This CDR3 is 12 amino acids long. Looked up from germline, CDR1 is DFQATT and CDR2 is SNEGSKA (reference sequence). This TCR came from an elderly woman in good health. Input material: blood. The rearrangement links TRBV20-1 to TRBJ1-2, with D tentatively TRBD1 (5 bases). In DNA form, the CDR3 reads TGCAGTGTTACATCCCAGGGCTATGGCTACACCTTC. This sequence encodes CSVTSQGYGYTF.